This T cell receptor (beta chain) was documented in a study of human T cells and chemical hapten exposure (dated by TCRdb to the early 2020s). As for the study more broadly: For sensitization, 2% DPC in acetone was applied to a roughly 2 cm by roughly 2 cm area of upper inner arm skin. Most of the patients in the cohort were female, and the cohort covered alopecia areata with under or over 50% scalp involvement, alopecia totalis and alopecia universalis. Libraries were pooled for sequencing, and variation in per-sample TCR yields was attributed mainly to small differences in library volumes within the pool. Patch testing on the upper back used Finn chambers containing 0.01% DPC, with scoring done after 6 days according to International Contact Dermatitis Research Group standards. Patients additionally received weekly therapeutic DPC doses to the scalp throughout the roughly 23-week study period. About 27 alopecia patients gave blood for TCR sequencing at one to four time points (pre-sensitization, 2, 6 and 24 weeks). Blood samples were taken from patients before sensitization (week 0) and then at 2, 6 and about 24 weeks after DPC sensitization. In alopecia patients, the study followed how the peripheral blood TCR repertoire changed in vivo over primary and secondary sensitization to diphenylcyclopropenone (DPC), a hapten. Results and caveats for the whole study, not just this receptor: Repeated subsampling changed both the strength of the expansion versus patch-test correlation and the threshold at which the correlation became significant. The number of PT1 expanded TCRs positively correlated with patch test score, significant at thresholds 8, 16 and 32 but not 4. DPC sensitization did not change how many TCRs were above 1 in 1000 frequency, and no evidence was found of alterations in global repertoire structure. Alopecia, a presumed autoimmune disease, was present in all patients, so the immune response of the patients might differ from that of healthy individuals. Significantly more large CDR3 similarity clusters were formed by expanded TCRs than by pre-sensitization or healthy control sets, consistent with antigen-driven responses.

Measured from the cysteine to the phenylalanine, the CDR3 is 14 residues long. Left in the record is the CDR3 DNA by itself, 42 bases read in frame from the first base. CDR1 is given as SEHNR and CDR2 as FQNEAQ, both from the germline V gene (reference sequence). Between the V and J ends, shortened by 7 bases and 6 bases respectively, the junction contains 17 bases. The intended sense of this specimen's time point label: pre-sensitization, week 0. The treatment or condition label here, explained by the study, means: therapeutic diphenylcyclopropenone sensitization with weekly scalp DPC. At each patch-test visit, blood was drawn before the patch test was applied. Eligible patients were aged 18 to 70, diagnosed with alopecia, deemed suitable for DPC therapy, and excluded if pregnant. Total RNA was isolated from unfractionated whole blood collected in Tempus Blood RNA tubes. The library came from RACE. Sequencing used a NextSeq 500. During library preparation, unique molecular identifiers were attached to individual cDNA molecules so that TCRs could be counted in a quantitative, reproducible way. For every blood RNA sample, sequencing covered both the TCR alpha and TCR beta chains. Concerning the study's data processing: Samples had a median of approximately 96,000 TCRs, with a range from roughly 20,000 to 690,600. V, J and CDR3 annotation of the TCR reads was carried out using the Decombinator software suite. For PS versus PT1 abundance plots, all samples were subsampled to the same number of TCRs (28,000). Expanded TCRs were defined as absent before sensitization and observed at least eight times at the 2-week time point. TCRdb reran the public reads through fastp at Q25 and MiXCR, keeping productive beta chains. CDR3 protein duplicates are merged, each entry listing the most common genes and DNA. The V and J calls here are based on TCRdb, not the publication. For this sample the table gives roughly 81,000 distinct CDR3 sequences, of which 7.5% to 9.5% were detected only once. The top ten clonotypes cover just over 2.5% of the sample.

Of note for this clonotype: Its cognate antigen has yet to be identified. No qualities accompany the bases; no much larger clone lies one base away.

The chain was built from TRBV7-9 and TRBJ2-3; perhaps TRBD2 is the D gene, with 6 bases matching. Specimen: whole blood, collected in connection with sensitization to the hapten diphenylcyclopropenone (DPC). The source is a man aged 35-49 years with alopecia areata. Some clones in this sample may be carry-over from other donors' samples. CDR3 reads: CASTVGGLADTQYF. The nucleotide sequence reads TGTGCCAGCACCGTGGGAGGATTGGCGGATACGCAGTATTTT.